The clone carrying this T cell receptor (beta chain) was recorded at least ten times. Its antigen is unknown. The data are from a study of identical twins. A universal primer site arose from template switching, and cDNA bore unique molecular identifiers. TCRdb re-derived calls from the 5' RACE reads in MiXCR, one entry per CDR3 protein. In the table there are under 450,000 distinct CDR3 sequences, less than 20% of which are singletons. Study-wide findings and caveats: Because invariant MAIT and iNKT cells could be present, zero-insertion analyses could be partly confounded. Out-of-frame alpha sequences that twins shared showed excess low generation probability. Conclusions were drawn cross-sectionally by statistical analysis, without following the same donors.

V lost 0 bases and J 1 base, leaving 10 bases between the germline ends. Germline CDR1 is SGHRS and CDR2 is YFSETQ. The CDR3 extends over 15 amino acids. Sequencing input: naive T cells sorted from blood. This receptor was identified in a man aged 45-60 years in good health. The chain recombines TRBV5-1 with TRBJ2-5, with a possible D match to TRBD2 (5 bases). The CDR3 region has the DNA TGCGCCAGCAGCTTGGTTGAGGGTCCCCAAGAGACCCAGTACTTC. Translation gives CASSLVEGPQETQYF.